This T cell receptor (beta chain) was sequenced for a study of vaccination effects on CD4 cells after COVID-19 (dated by TCRdb to between 2021 and 2024). Broadly, across the study: Each participant received two doses of an mRNA SARS-CoV-2 vaccine, either BNT162b2 or mRNA-1273. SARS-CoV-2 spike-specific CD4+ TCR repertoires from before and after mRNA vaccination were compared in COVID-19 convalescent patients and in infection-naive vaccine recipients. In the study, cultures from other donors were sequenced using the Oncomine TCR Beta short-read assay on an Illumina iSeq 100. A total of 9 to 11 COVID-19 convalescent patients and a few SARS-CoV-2-naive healthy vaccine recipients were included in the full study. Pre-vaccine samples were collected from two convalescent patients 16 days and one week before the first dose, corresponding to 142 and 148 days after COVID-19 diagnosis. Findings and caveats that apply to the study as a whole: Among convalescent patients, the spike-reactive repertoire after vaccination was made up mainly of new vaccine-induced clones that were largely distinct from the clones induced by infection. At late post-vaccination timepoints, both infection-induced and vaccine-induced clones showed marked clonal contraction, consistent with waning T cell responses. The study was limited by a small number of convalescent patients, and early post-infection timepoints were lacking.

As regards this clone: What antigen it recognizes has not been identified. One base away there is no much larger clone; base qualities are not given.

Inclusive of the bounding cysteine and phenylalanine, the CDR3 is 16 residues long. Of the read, only the CDR3 DNA is kept; its 48 bases are in frame from base 1. The germline V gene supplies CDR1 KGHSH and CDR2 LQKENI. Here V drops 6 bases and J drops 3 bases, and the junction holds 14 bases not matched to any gene. In the ViraFEST assay, PBMC were stimulated with viral peptide pools, and TCR sequencing was then used to find antigen-specific CD4+ T cell clonotypes based on their expansion. After 10 days of culture, CD4+ T cells were isolated with the EasySep CD4+ T cell isolation kit. PCR-confirmed SARS-CoV-2 infection had occurred in convalescent patients between March and December 2020, before the Alpha, Beta and Delta variants emerged in the United States. Each well held around 2 million PBMC cultured in IMDM containing roughly 5% human AB serum, around 10 IU/ml IL-2 and gentamicin, along with roughly 10 ug/ml peptides. Half of the culture medium was replaced with fresh IL-2-containing medium on days 3 and 7. Unless otherwise noted, each peptide stimulation condition was cultured in triplicate wells. Using Ficoll-Paque Plus gradient centrifugation, PBMC were separated from whole blood and then either used fresh or cryopreserved at -140C. The overlapping peptide pools covered the spike proteins of SARS-CoV-2 and of the common cold coronaviruses HCoV-NL63, HCoV-OC43 and HCoV-229E. Genomic DNA was extracted from cultured CD4+ T cells with the QIAamp micro DNA kit.

To prepare the library, the immunoSEQ multiplex PCR assay was applied. TCR beta CDR3 sequencing was performed on DNA from the cultured, isolated CD4+ T cells. The source study handled its data this way. The analysis removed non-productive TCR sequences, trimmed reads to the CDR3 region, and retained only CDR3s that were 7 or more amino acids long. The MANAFEST web app was used to identify antigen-specific clonotypes by comparing expansion in peptide wells with expansion in reference cultures. To count as positive, a clone had to show expansion at FDR<0.05 compared with the reference and with all other wells, an odds ratio above 5, and a frequency above 0.1% in two replicate wells. Clonotypes significantly expanded in SARS-CoV-2 spike wells and in at least one common cold coronavirus spike condition were defined as cross-reactive. CDR3 similarity was assessed by Levenshtein distance with the stringdist R package, and unrooted trees were built with ape in R 3.6.1. TCRdb obtained this table from immuneACCESS and retained in-frame rearrangements with V and J assigned. These tables miss some clones; where compared with another copy, unresolved V genes account for less than half of the shortfall, and the remainder is unexplained. The DNA was the basis for D and trimming; V, J and clone size are from that table. For this sample there are 26,000 or so clones; 78% appear just once. The ten largest clones add up to 15% to 20% of the sample.

This sequence originates from a human donor who had a prior SARS-CoV-2 infection. Sequenced here: CD4+ T cells from PBMCs cultured with HCoV-NL63 spike peptides, sampled before COVID-19 vaccination. Sample cell subset or site, as interpreted from the label and publication: HCoV-NL63 spike overlapping peptide pool stimulation. The chain employs TRBV18 and TRBJ2-7; TRBD1 matches 7 bases in the middle. In nucleotide form, the sequence is TGTGCCAGCTCGCATATCCGGGACAGCGAATTCTACGAGCAGTACTTC. Translated, it reads CASSHIRDSEFYEQYF.